This TCR beta chain was identified during a study of shared clonotypes between healthy human individuals. Study at large: Researchers assigned three CD4 naive, three CD4 memory, two CD8 naive and one CD8 memory plate to each donor. Study findings and constraints: Clonotypes which were not shared had lower generation probabilities than clonotypes that all four donors shared.

The study drew its donors from healthy HIV-negative adults without recent acute infections or vaccinations. At a deep level, the assay was run. Profiled with immunoSEQ multiplex PCR; TCRdb holds only in-frame clones, not every one. The profile shows 2 million to 2.5 million clones, 80% to 95% of them singletons. The germline CDR1 and CDR2 sequences are MDHEN and SYDVKM. V lost 3 bases, J lost 4 bases, and 12 bases lay in between. This CDR3 region has 14 residues. This clone was counted once. Its specificity is not known. The sequence was obtained from a man aged 18 to 29 in good health. Some clones in this sample may be carry-over from other donors' samples. The gene calls are TRBV28 and TRBJ1-2, with TRBD1 as a possible D gene (5 bases). The sample comprised naive CD4+ T cells from PBMCs. Subset noted: CD45RA+ positively selected. The CDR3 bases are TGTGCCAGCAGTTTCCCCAGGGATGGCTATGGCTACACCTTC. This encodes CASSFPRDGYGYTF.